This entry is about one TCR beta chain. Its antigen is still unknown. This record comes from a study of vaccination and CD4 T cells after COVID-19. Study-wide points: The median count of SARS-CoV-2-reactive clonotypes rose from around 20 to 38, not significantly.

The Oncomine TCR Beta short-read assay was what sequenced the DNA obtained from cultured CD4+ T cells. TCRdb redid the calling of the PCR reads with MiXCR, one entry per CDR3 protein. Counted here are tens of thousands of distinct CDR3 sequences, less than 50% occurring once; the ten biggest clones make up 4% to 5.5%. Looked up from germline, CDR1 is DFQATT and CDR2 is SNEGSKA (reference sequence). V shed 7 bases and J shed 0 bases, with 6 bases lying between them. This CDR3 is 11 amino acids long. Described treatment: approximately 9-day PBMC culture with coronavirus spike peptide pools or control peptides (ViraFEST assay). Medium was half-exchanged with fresh IL-2 medium on days 3 and 7.

The receptor was derived from a human donor who had recovered from COVID-19. J is TRBJ2-5 and V is TRBV20-1; D is uncertain. The sequences come from CD4+ T cells from blood, cultured in vitro, collected before SARS-CoV-2 vaccination. CDR3 DNA sequence: TGCAGTGGCACAGACCAAGAGACCCAGTACTTC. Residues: CSGTDQETQYF.